This passage covers 32 T cell receptor beta chains from one sample sequenced in a study of response to subunit inactivated influenza vaccine. Via MiXCR, TCRdb re-called the RT-PCR reads, giving one row per CDR3 protein. This table holds roughly 710,000 distinct CDR3 sequences, roughly 15% found once. The sequences come from PBMCs from blood, collected less than 15 days before vaccination. The source is a man between 50 and 59 years old who received an inactivated influenza vaccine.

This clonotype occurred a few times. The rearrangement joins TRBV28 to TRBJ2-3, with 7 bases identical to TRBD2. V shed 5 bases, J shed 10 bases, and the junction held 6 bases outside the gene matches. Germline assignment: CDR1 MDHEN and CDR2 SYDVKM. There are 12 residues in the CDR3. The DNA of the CDR3 is TGTGCCAGCAGTCCCGGGGGGTACGCGCAGTATTTT. It yields the protein CASSPGGYAQYF.

The genes are TRBV11-2 and TRBJ1-2; 7 bases agree with TRBD1. The germline V gene encodes CDR1 SGHAT and CDR2 FQNNGV. The V and J ends lost 4 bases and 8 bases, in that order; junction bases with no gene match: 7. This CDR3 region has 13 residues. CDR3 protein: CASSYTGASGYTF. The CDR3 nucleotides are TGTGCCAGCAGCTACACAGGGGCGAGCGGCTACACCTTC.

In its sample, this clonotype was seen a few times. The junction departs from the called germline gene at one end, perhaps through a read error. The J gene is TRBJ1-2, the V gene TRBV5-1, with D uncertain. The germline V gene encodes CDR1 SGHRS and CDR2 YFSETQ. CDR3 length: 12 residues. The CDR3 region is CASSPDKDGYTF. The CDR3 DNA sequence: TGCGCCAGCAGCCCTGACAAAGATGGGTACACCTTC.

The chain couples TRBV9 to TRBJ2-3; the match to TRBD2 covers 11 bases. Germline V gene data show CDR1 as SGDLS and CDR2 as YYNGEE. With V trimmed by 0 bases and J by 6 bases, 3 bases remained unmatched. The CDR3 runs to 15 residues. CDR3 loop: CASSVVVAGGDTQYF. The CDR3, as DNA: TGTGCCAGCAGCGTAGTAGTAGCGGGGGGGGATACGCAGTATTTT.

The rearrangement uses TRBV7-9 and TRBJ1-2, with D hard to call. This CDR3 is built from 13 residues. Trimming left V 6 bases short and J 0 bases short, with 8 bases between. Germline V gene sequence: CDR1 SEHNR, CDR2 FQNEAQ (reference sequence). Here the CDR3 reads CASSTHTNYGYTF. DNA for the CDR3: TGTGCCAGCAGTACCCATACTAACTATGGCTACACCTTC.

The chain combines TRBV5-5 with TRBJ1-5, with TRBD1 matching 8 bases. V lost 2 bases and J lost 5; bases outside the gene matches: 6. The germline V gene has CDR1 SGHKS and CDR2 YYEKEE (reference sequence). This CDR3 is built from 15 residues. Here the CDR3 reads CASSFQGAKYQPQHF. CDR3 bases: TGTGCCAGCAGCTTTCAGGGGGCAAAATATCAGCCCCAGCATTTT.

This clonotype was recorded many times. The chain uses TRBV5-5 and TRBJ2-7; 9 bases are shared with TRBD2. With 4 bases clipped from V and 2 bases from J, the junction kept 7 bases outside the gene matches. The germline V gene encodes CDR1 SGHKS and CDR2 YYEKEE (reference sequence). CDR3 size: 15 residues. This CDR3 reads CASSTAGTSPYEQYF. CDR3 DNA sequence: TGTGCCAGCAGCACCGCCGGGACTAGCCCCTACGAGCAGTACTTC.

The table lists this clonotype with a few counts. The genes are TRBV7-9 and TRBJ2-5; 13 nucleotides line up with TRBD2. The trim removed 7 bases at V and 4 bases at J, leaving 9 bases unmatched. Germline assignment: CDR1 SEHNR and CDR2 FQNEAQ (reference sequence). The CDR3 totals 16 residues. The chain's CDR3 is CASTTGLAGAGETQYF. Here the CDR3 DNA reads TGTGCCAGCACCACCGGACTAGCGGGAGCGGGAGAGACCCAGTACTTC.

This clonotype turned up a few times. The gene calls are TRBV20-1 and TRBJ1-2; no clear D. The CDR3 sequence is 11 residues long. Trimming took off 6 bases at V and 5 bases at J, with 10 bases between the two ends. Germline loops: CDR1 DFQATT, CDR2 SNEGSKA (reference sequence). CDR3 DNA sequence: TGCAGTGCCGGTCCCGTTTATGGCTACACCTTC. Its protein is CSAGPVYGYTF.

This clonotype has a handful of counts. The chain employs TRBV9 and TRBJ2-7, with TRBD2 identical over 7 bases. This CDR3 is built from 15 residues. V gave up 0 bases and J gave up 1 base; unmatched junction bases: 4. CDR1 SGDLS and CDR2 YYNGEE come from the germline V gene. DNA for the CDR3: TGTGCCAGCAGCGTAGGGGGGGGAAGGTCCTACGAGCAGTACTTC. It codes for CASSVGGGRSYEQYF.

J is TRBJ2-5 and V is TRBV7-9; D not resolved. This CDR3 spans 13 amino acids. Germline CDR1 and CDR2: SEHNR and FQNEAQ (reference sequence). The V gene lost 3 bases and the J gene lost 6 bases, with 11 bases spanning the gap. CDR3 sequence (DNA): TGTGCCAGCAGCTTTGATTCTTCCAAGACCCAGTACTTC. Translated: CASSFDSSKTQYF.

In this sample, this clonotype turned up a few times. This sequence joins TRBV24-1 and TRBJ2-6, with a weak D call TRBD1 (6 bases). The CDR3 runs to 16 residues. The V gene's germline CDR1 is KGHDR and CDR2 SFDVKD. Trimming shortened V by 5 bases and J by 1 base, and 11 bases separated the two germline ends. The CDR3 here is CATSVRGLSGANVLTF. The CDR3 nucleotides are TGTGCCACCAGTGTCAGGGGCCTTTCTGGGGCCAACGTCCTGACTTTC.

In the case of this clonotype: Just one base apart from a much larger clone, this may be a read error. V usage is TRBV4-3 and J usage is TRBJ2-7; D is unclear. This CDR3 has 13 residues. V lost 1 base and J lost 2, with 6 bases in between. Germline V gene sequence: CDR1 LGHNA, CDR2 YSLEER. The CDR3 sequence is CASSQAPTYEQYF. The DNA for the CDR3 is TGCGCCAGCAGCCAAGCTCCCACCTACGAGCAGTACTTC.

The table lists this clonotype with a few counts. The chain couples TRBV7-9 to TRBJ1-1; D is uncertain. The CDR3 spans 16 residues. From germline, CDR1 is SEHNR and CDR2 FQNEAQ (reference sequence). The V end was cut by 4 bases, the J end by 0 bases, with 15 bases between. The DNA of the CDR3 is TGTGCCAGCAGCTACGGGAACGGACCACTGAACACTGAAGCTTTCTTT. The encoded protein is CASSYGNGPLNTEAFF.

This clonotype was detected only a few times. This chain joins TRBV5-4 and TRBJ2-2; TRBD1 aligns across 11 bases. J gave up 7 bases and V 1 base, and 6 bases lay outside the gene matches. The CDR3 totals 16 residues. CDR1 and CDR2 (germline): SGHNT, YYREEE (reference sequence). As DNA, the CDR3 is TGTGCCAGCAGCTTGCCGGGACAGGGGGGAATCGGGGAGCTGTTTTTT. Amino acid sequence: CASSLPGQGGIGELFF.

In DNA, the CDR3 is TGTGCCAGCAGCCAAGCCAGCGGGGGACACTCCTACAATGAGCAGTTCTTC. Protein: CASSQASGGHSYNEQFF. The V gene is TRBV4-2, the J gene TRBJ2-1; 8 nucleotides align to TRBD2. This CDR3 region has 17 residues. CDR1 and CDR2 (germline): LGHNA, YNFKEQ. The V gene end was trimmed by 1 base and the J gene end by 0 bases; junction bases not matched to a gene: 5.

This clonotype was counted only a few times. This chain uses TRBV27 with TRBJ2-7, with D tentatively TRBD2 (6 bases). V lost 5 bases and J lost 5, with 10 bases in between. The V gene's germline CDR1 is MNHEY and CDR2 SMNVEV (reference sequence). CDR3 length: 12 residues. CDR3 protein: CASSGLSDEQYF. The CDR3 DNA follows: TGTGCCAGCAGTGGACTATCAGACGAGCAGTACTTC.

This clonotype has just a few counts. The chain combines TRBV20-1 with TRBJ2-1; 15 nucleotides align to TRBD2. This CDR3 spans 20 amino acids. The V gene's germline CDR1 is DFQATT and CDR2 SNEGSKA (reference sequence). Unmatched junction bases numbered 12, after V lost 0 bases and J lost 3 bases. CDR3 DNA sequence: TGCAGTGCTAGAGATAGGCCCGGGACTAGCGGGAGGCTCAACTACAATGAGCAGTTCTTC. It is translated as CSARDRPGTSGRLNYNEQFF.

This clonotype was detected only a few times. The chain combines TRBV27 with TRBJ2-5; a possible D gene is TRBD1 (5 bases). The CDR3 length is 14 residues. Germline CDR1 and CDR2: MNHEY and SMNVEV (reference sequence). Trimming shortened V by 3 bases and J by 5 bases, and 13 bases separated the two germline ends. CDR3 DNA: TGTGCCAGCAGTTTGGACGGAGCAGGGGAGACCCAGTACTTC. It codes for CASSLDGAGETQYF.

This clonotype was detected ten times or more. J is TRBJ2-2 and V is TRBV7-9, with D perhaps assigned TRBD1 or TRBD2 (6 bases each). V was shortened by 6 bases and J by 0 bases, with 14 bases between the two germline ends. Germline lookup yields CDR1 SEHNR and CDR2 FQNEAQ (reference sequence). The CDR3 covers 16 residues. CDR3 sequence (DNA): TGTGCCAGCAGAATTGGGGGGCCTGCGAACACCGGGGAGCTGTTTTTT. It translates to CASRIGGPANTGELFF.

This clonotype has only a few counts. The V and J genes are TRBV6-1 and TRBJ1-1, with D unresolved. V gave up 2 bases and J gave up 0 bases, with 10 bases separating them. Germline lookup yields CDR1 MNHNS and CDR2 SASEGT. The CDR3 is made up of 15 amino acids. The CDR3 DNA follows: TGTGCCAGCAGTGAATTTCCGTACCTGAACACTGAAGCTTTCTTT. Its protein is CASSEFPYLNTEAFF.

A few counts support this clonotype. The V gene is TRBV3-1, the J gene TRBJ2-3; TRBD2 aligns across 14 bases. Germline loops: CDR1 LGHDT, CDR2 YNNKEL (reference sequence). The CDR3 is 18 residues long. Unmatched junction bases numbered 7, after V lost 4 bases and J lost 1 base. For the CDR3, the DNA is TGTGCCAGCAGCCCGACTAGCGGGGGGGAGTTCGGCACAGATACGCAGTATTTT. It translates to CASSPTSGGEFGTDTQYF.

The J gene is TRBJ2-5, the V gene TRBV7-8; D may be TRBD2 (6 bases). This CDR3 has 15 amino acids. The germline V gene encodes CDR1 SGHVS and CDR2 FQNEAQ. V was trimmed by 2 bases and J by 0 bases, leaving 10 bases between them. CDR3 region: CASSLSPSDQETQYF. DNA for the CDR3: TGTGCCAGCAGCTTAAGCCCTAGCGACCAAGAGACCCAGTACTTC.

This clonotype was seen more than once but under ten times. The chain uses TRBV5-6 and TRBJ1-2; the D is unclear. Germline CDR1 SGHDT, CDR2 YYEEEE. The V end was cut by 0 bases, the J end by 1 base, with 7 bases between. The CDR3 is 14 residues long. Here the CDR3 reads CASSLEDVNYGYTF. The CDR3 DNA sequence: TGTGCCAGCAGCTTGGAGGACGTTAACTATGGCTACACCTTC. The whole variable domain, filled in from reference TRBV5-6 and TRBJ1-2, reads DAGVTQSPTHLIKTRGQQVTLRCSPKSGHDTVSWYQQALGQGPQFIFQYYEEEERQRGNFPDRFSGHQFPNYSSELNVNALLLGDSALYLCASSLEDVNYGYTFGSGTRLTVV.

This chain joins TRBV5-1 and TRBJ2-7; TRBD1 might be the D (5 bases). The J call is uncertain, as TRBJ2-1 better fits the DNA end. The CDR3 covers 16 residues. Germline-derived CDR1 and CDR2 are SGHRS and YFSETQ. The CDR3: CASSPSGYTRSYEQFF. In nucleotides, the CDR3 is TGCGCCAGCAGCCCATCAGGGTATACAAGATCCTACGAGCAGTTCTTC.

This clonotype has only a few counts. J is TRBJ1-6 and V is TRBV12-3 or TRBV12-4, with a possible D match to TRBD1 (5 bases). CDR3 size: 14 residues. Trimming pared 5 bases from V and 10 bases from J, leaving 15 bases between. CDR3 coding DNA: TGTGCCAGCAGTCGGGACTCTGTCGGCTCACCCCTCCACTTT. Amino acids: CASSRDSVGSPLHF.

This clonotype occurred a few times. The V and J genes are TRBV9 and TRBJ2-7; D call uncertain. Trimming removed 2 bases at V and 3 bases at J, with 6 bases between. The length of the CDR3 is 12 residues. Germline V lookup: CDR1 SGDLS, CDR2 YYNGEE. The CDR3, as DNA: TGTGCCAGCAGCGTGGACCACTACGAGCAGTACTTC. It encodes CASSVDHYEQYF.

CDR3 sequence reads: CASRPSTAEQFF. The CDR3 DNA sequence: TGCGCCAGCAGGCCTTCGACAGCAGAGCAGTTCTTC. The rearrangement uses TRBV5-1 and TRBJ2-1, with D perhaps matching TRBD1 (5 bases). Trimming pared 5 bases from V and 10 bases from J, leaving 13 bases between. In germline, CDR1 is SGHRS, CDR2 YFSETQ. The CDR3 has 12 amino acids.

V is TRBV15 and J is TRBJ2-1, with 7 bases lining up with TRBD1. Germline CDR1 and CDR2: LNHNV and YYDKDF (reference sequence). V dropped 3 bases and J dropped 1; count of bases not matched to a gene: 3. The CDR3 is 15 residues long. The CDR3 nucleotides are TGTGCCACCAGCAGGACAGGGAAATCCTACAATGAGCAGTTCTTC. Amino acid sequence: CATSRTGKSYNEQFF.

This clonotype appeared a few times. The chain links TRBV6-5 to TRBJ1-2, with D uncertain. CDR1 MNHEY and CDR2 SVGAGI come from the germline V gene. The V gene lost 2 bases and the J gene lost 6 bases, with 10 bases spanning the gap. This CDR3 comprises 13 residues. CDR3 protein: CASSYRVGHGYTF. The CDR3, as DNA: TGTGCCAGCAGTTACAGGGTCGGCCATGGCTACACCTTC.

V is TRBV4-1 and J is TRBJ1-2; D call uncertain. The CDR3 has 12 amino acids. The germline CDR1 and CDR2 sequences are MGHRA and YSYEKL. The ends were cut back, 4 bases at V and 7 bases at J, with 10 bases in the middle. The CDR3, as DNA: TGCGCCAGCAGCCCAGTCGGGGTTGGCTACACCTTC. It translates to CASSPVGVGYTF.

This clonotype was seen a few times. As DNA, the CDR3 is TGCAGCGTTGTTCACCAGTCTAGCACAGATACGCAGTATTTT. It codes for CSVVHQSSTDTQYF. The chain links TRBV29-1 to TRBJ2-3, with D hard to call. V dropped 4 bases and J dropped 0 bases, with 11 bases sitting between them. The germline CDR1 and CDR2 sequences are SQVTM and ANQGSEA. The CDR3 sequence is 14 residues long.